This entry lists 16 T cell receptor beta chains sequenced from one sample in a study of T cell clones after liver transplantation. Data came from immunoSEQ multiplex PCR; TCRdb stores just in-frame clones and leaves some out. Here the sample spans around 30,000 clones, around 94% being singletons. This specimen was CD8+ T cells from blood, taken 12 months after liver transplant. Receptor source: a human patient who received a liver transplant. Some of these T cells may belong to the graft donor.

V is TRBV30 and J is TRBJ2-7; 11 bases fit TRBD2. CDR1 is GTSNPN and CDR2 is SVGIG in the germline V gene (reference sequence). This CDR3 has 14 amino acids. J gave up 4 bases and V 3 bases, and 5 bases lay outside the gene matches. The chain's CDR3 is CAWSLLAGAYEQYF. The CDR3, as DNA: TGTGCCTGGAGCCTACTAGCGGGAGCTTACGAGCAGTACTTC.

The chain couples TRBV5-6 to TRBJ2-7; D possibly corresponds to TRBD1 (6 bases). This CDR3 is built from 13 residues. Trimming took 1 base from V and 6 from J, leaving 11 bases between them. Germline loops: CDR1 SGHDT, CDR2 YYEEEE. In DNA, the CDR3 is TGTGCCAGCAGCTTGTATGAGGGGGTCGAGCAGTACTTC. It is translated as CASSLYEGVEQYF.

This clone was recorded only once. The chain links TRBV7-9 to TRBJ2-1; 9 nucleotides agree with TRBD2. Germline trimming cut 6 bases from V and 9 bases from J; bases unmatched to any gene: 15. The CDR3 length is 16 residues. In germline, CDR1 is SEHNR, CDR2 FQNEAQ (reference sequence). The CDR3 region is CASRHDSGRGGGEQFF. The CDR3 bases are TGTGCCAGCAGGCATGATAGCGGGAGAGGCGGAGGTGAGCAGTTCTTC. The full variable domain, rest sourced from reference TRBV7-9 and TRBJ2-1, is DTGVSQNPRHKITKRGQNVTFRCDPISEHNRLYWYRQTLGQGPEFLTYFQNEAQLEKSRLLSDRFSAERPKGSFSTLEIQRTEQGDSAMYLCASRHDSGRGGGEQFFGPGTRLTVL.

The chain recombines TRBV9 with TRBJ2-3, with 8 bases identical to TRBD2. CDR1 and CDR2 (germline): SGDLS, YYNGEE. The CDR3 is 14 amino acids. V gave up 3 bases and J gave up 0 bases; unmatched junction bases: 0. The CDR3 DNA reads TGTGCCAGCAGCGCTAGCGGGAGCACAGATACGCAGTATTTT. The encoded protein is CASSASGSTDTQYF.

This chain uses TRBV7-3 with TRBJ1-1, with D unresolved. Trimming removed 5 bases from V and 6 bases from J, with 13 bases in between. CDR1 is SGHTA and CDR2 is FQGTGA in the germline V gene. This CDR3 contains 13 residues. The CDR3 DNA sequence: TGTGCCAGCAGCCCCGTAGCTGGGGCTGAAGCTTTCTTT. Translating gives CASSPVAGAEAFF.

V and J are TRBV19 and TRBJ2-7; perhaps D is TRBD1 or TRBD2 (5 bases each). Per the germline V gene, CDR1 is LNHDA and CDR2 is SQIVND (reference sequence). The CDR3 extends over 13 amino acids. The V end lost 3 bases, the J end lost 7 bases, and 13 bases lay between the germline ends. CDR3 in amino acids: CASSMEAGWEQYF. CDR3 sequence (DNA): TGTGCCAGTAGTATGGAGGCAGGGTGGGAGCAGTACTTC.

Only one count was recorded for this clone. The gene calls are TRBV2 and TRBJ2-7; TRBD2 matches 12 bases. Trimming cost V 6 bases and J 3 bases; bases outside gene matches: 12. The CDR3 length is 17 residues. CDR1 is SNHLY and CDR2 is FYNNEI in the germline V gene. The CDR3 spells CASRIPRLAGDIYEQYF. The DNA for the CDR3 is TGTGCCAGCAGGATACCGAGACTAGCGGGAGATATCTACGAGCAGTACTTC.

In DNA form, the CDR3 reads TGTGCCAGCAGCGCGCCGCAGGGAAGGTCCACAGATACGCAGTATTTT. Amino acid sequence: CASSAPQGRSTDTQYF. The V gene is TRBV9, the J gene TRBJ2-3, with D tentatively TRBD1 (5 bases). CDR3 length equals 16 residues. Germline-derived CDR1 and CDR2 are SGDLS and YYNGEE. Trimming left V 3 bases short and J 2 bases short, with 16 bases between.

This sequence joins TRBV19 and TRBJ1-4; D is unclear. This CDR3 contains 15 residues. V lost 5 bases, J lost 7 bases, and 17 bases lay in between. From germline, CDR1 is LNHDA and CDR2 SQIVND (reference sequence). The CDR3 nucleotides read TGTGCCAGTAGTCCCCGGGGAGCGCTGGGTGAAAAACTGTTTTTT. Protein: CASSPRGALGEKLFF.

The chain couples TRBV27 to TRBJ2-6, with D tentatively TRBD1 (6 bases). This CDR3 is built from 21 residues. Germline lookup yields CDR1 MNHEY and CDR2 SMNVEV (reference sequence). V was trimmed by 5 bases and J by 1 base, leaving 27 bases between them. CDR3 in DNA: TGTGCCAGCAGTCTAACAGGGTTTGGTCCAGGGTCTCCTTCTGGGGCCAACGTCCTGACTTTC. As protein: CASSLTGFGPGSPSGANVLTF.

This chain connects TRBV6-5 to TRBJ2-1; possibly TRBD2 for D (5 bases). This CDR3 is 12 amino acids long. V lost 5 bases and J lost 10, with 12 bases in between. Looked up from germline, CDR1 is MNHEY and CDR2 is SVGAGI. The CDR3 region has the DNA TGTGCCAGCAGTAAGACGGGGAGAGAGCAGTTCTTC. It specifies CASSKTGREQFF.

The V call is TRBV7-2, the J call TRBJ2-1; perhaps TRBD2 as D (5 bases). V lost 0 bases and J 2 bases, leaving 11 bases between the germline ends. This CDR3 is 16 amino acids long. Germline V gene data show CDR1 as SGHTA and CDR2 as FQGNSA. This CDR3 reads CASSLAEASPYNEQFF. CDR3 nucleotide sequence: TGTGCCAGCAGCTTAGCGGAGGCTAGTCCCTACAATGAGCAGTTCTTC.

The chain links TRBV11-2 to TRBJ2-7, with unresolved D. The CDR3 runs 13 residues. Germline V gene data show CDR1 as SGHAT and CDR2 as FQNNGV. V dropped 0 bases and J dropped 4 bases, with 7 bases sitting between them. The CDR3, as DNA: TGTGCCAGCAGCTTAGATCCGGAATACGAGCAGTACTTC. Its protein is CASSLDPEYEQYF. The variable domain in full, with the rest retrieved from reference TRBV11-2 and TRBJ2-7, is EAGVAQSPRYKIIEKRQSVAFWCNPISGHATLYWYQQILGQGPKLLIQFQNNGVVDDSQLPKDRFSAERLKGVDSTLKIQPAKLEDSAVYLCASSLDPEYEQYFGPGTRLTVT.

This clone was counted a single time. The chain joins TRBV5-1 to TRBJ2-5; D assignment may be TRBD1 or TRBD2 (5 bases each). V lost 0 bases, J lost 5 bases, and 17 bases lay in between. The V gene's germline CDR1 is SGHRS and CDR2 YFSETQ. The CDR3 covers 16 residues. CDR3 sequence: CASSLERGFLAETQYF. CDR3 DNA sequence: TGCGCCAGCAGCTTGGAGAGGGGTTTCCTTGCGGAGACCCAGTACTTC.

The chain links TRBV7-3 to TRBJ2-7; TRBD1 matches 10 bases. The CDR3 consists of 16 residues. After removal of 4 bases from V and 4 bases from J, the junction contained 10 bases not matched to a gene. Germline CDR1 is SGHTA and CDR2 is FQGTGA. The CDR3 spells CASSSDGTGEGYEQYF. CDR3 nucleotides: TGTGCCAGCAGCTCGGACGGGACAGGGGAGGGGTACGAGCAGTACTTC.

The chain carries TRBV4-3 and TRBJ2-2, with D possibly being TRBD2 (5 bases). Trimming removed 3 bases from V and 1 base from J, with 9 bases in between. The CDR3 loop spans 15 amino acids. Germline CDR1 and CDR2: LGHNA and YSLEER. For the CDR3, the DNA is TGCGCCAGCAGCCAGGACTGGATGAACACCGGGGAGCTGTTTTTT. Residues: CASSQDWMNTGELFF.